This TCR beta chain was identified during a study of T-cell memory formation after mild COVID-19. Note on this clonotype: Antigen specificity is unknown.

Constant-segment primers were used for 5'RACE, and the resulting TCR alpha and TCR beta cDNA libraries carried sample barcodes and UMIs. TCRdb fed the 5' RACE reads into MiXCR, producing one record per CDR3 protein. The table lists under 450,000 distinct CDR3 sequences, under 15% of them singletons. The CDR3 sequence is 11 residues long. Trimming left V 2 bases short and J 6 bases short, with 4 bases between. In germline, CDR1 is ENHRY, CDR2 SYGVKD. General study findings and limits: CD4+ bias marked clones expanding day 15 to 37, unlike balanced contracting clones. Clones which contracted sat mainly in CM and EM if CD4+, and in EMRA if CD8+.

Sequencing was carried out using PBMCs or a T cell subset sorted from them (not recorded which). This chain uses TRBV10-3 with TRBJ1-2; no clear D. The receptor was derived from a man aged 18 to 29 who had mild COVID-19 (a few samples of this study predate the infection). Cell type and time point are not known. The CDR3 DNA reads TGTGCCATCAGTGAGCGGAATGGCTACACCTTC. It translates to CAISERNGYTF.